The clone carrying this TCR beta chain was recorded at least ten times. What it binds is not known. Active ophthalmopathy (CAS at least 3, NOSPECS at least 4), lasting under 3 months. Researchers took RNA transcripts and amplified TCR beta CDR3 regions from them. The workflow started with a first-round RT-PCR run with HTBI primers and then moved on to a second-round multiplex PCR. TCRdb fed the multiplex PCR reads into MiXCR, producing one record per CDR3 protein. The sample consists of some 750,000 distinct CDR3 sequences, about 44% of them appearing once. The source of the sample is a study of Graves' ophthalmopathy and Graves' hyperthyroidism. Study-level background: Peripheral blood was collected at initial diagnosis, before any treatment. Whole-study findings and limits: This model predicted ophthalmopathy progression (sensitivity around 71%, specificity around 72%). Appearing in blood as well were most expanded thyroid clonotypes above 0.001 frequency.

This receptor was taken from an adult man with Graves' ophthalmopathy. The material sequenced was peripheral blood.

CDR3 DNA: TGTGCCAGCAGCTTAGGGTACTCTGGGGCCAACGTCCTGACTTTC. Residues: CASSLGYSGANVLTF. V is TRBV7-6 and J is TRBJ2-6, with D unclear. Deletions cut 1 base from V and 0 bases from J, with 4 bases between. The CDR3 has 15 amino acids. Germline V gene lookup returns CDR1 SGHVS and CDR2 FNYEAQ.